The next 32 T cell receptor beta chains were all read from a single sample in a study of T cell clonotyping in hematopoietic cell transplantation. Assay used: immunoSEQ multiplex PCR; TCRdb lists only in-frame clones, some missing. The sample shows 29,000 or so clones, about 94% of them seen only once. The sequences come from PBMCs, collected 100 days after allogeneic stem cell transplant. The receptors originated from a female patient aged 45 to 65 who had an allogeneic stem cell transplant from a related donor, so the T cells may come from the graft donor. Some clones in this sample may be carry-over from other donors' samples.

On this clone: The junction differs from germline at one of its ends, possibly a read error. The V call is TRBV15, the J call TRBJ2-5; D possibly corresponds to TRBD2 (5 bases). From germline, CDR1 is LNHNV and CDR2 YYDKDF (reference sequence). The CDR3 has 13 residues. The CDR3 DNA follows: TGTGCCACCAGCGTGGACTTATATGAGATCCAGTACTTC. Translation: CATSVDLYEIQYF.

In its sample, this clone was seen a few times. The chain is built from TRBV11-2 and TRBJ2-3; 10 nucleotides line up with TRBD2. V was pared by 8 bases and J by 4 bases, with 9 bases of the junction left unmatched. Germline loops: CDR1 SGHAT, CDR2 FQNNGV. CDR3 size: 15 residues. The CDR3 region has the DNA TGTGCCAGCCTGAAATCTAGCGGGGGTTCAGATACGCAGTATTTT. It is translated as CASLKSSGGSDTQYF.

The V and J genes are TRBV4-1 and TRBJ2-7; 8 nucleotides align to TRBD2. Per the germline V gene, CDR1 is MGHRA and CDR2 is YSYEKL. This CDR3 contains 15 residues. Germline trimming cut 2 bases from V and 2 bases from J; bases unmatched to any gene: 5. The CDR3 region is CASSQRLAGTYEQYF. In nucleotides, the CDR3 is TGCGCCAGCAGCCAACGGTTAGCGGGGACCTACGAGCAGTACTTC.

The chain has TRBV6-5 and TRBJ1-1; D remains unclear. V was trimmed by 10 bases and J by 1 base, leaving 7 bases between them. The CDR3 is 11 amino acids. Germline CDR1 and CDR2: MNHEY and SVGAGI. The CDR3 DNA follows: TGTGCCACCCTACAGAACACTGAAGCTTTCTTT. Translation gives CATLQNTEAFF.

The gene calls are TRBV10-3 and TRBJ2-1; tentatively, D is TRBD2 (6 bases). This CDR3 is built from 14 residues. Germline values: CDR1 ENHRY, CDR2 SYGVKD. V gave up 4 bases and J gave up 2 bases, with 9 bases separating them. CDR3 bases: TGTGCCATCAGTGGGATAGCGGCCTACAATGAGCAGTTCTTC. It specifies CAISGIAAYNEQFF.

This sequence joins TRBV7-2 and TRBJ1-2; no definite D call. The CDR3 runs 13 residues. Germline V CDR1 and CDR2: SGHTA, FQGNSA. Trimming removed 4 bases from V and 2 bases from J, with 8 bases in between. The CDR3 region is CASSYGGNYGYTF. The CDR3 nucleotides are TGTGCCAGCAGCTACGGAGGGAACTATGGCTACACCTTC.

The chain links TRBV2 to TRBJ1-1; no clear D. Germline CDR1 is SNHLY and CDR2 is FYNNEI. This CDR3 is 10 amino acids long. Trimming took 5 bases from V and 3 from J, leaving 1 base between them. In nucleotides, the CDR3 is TGTGCCAGCAGTTACACTGAAGCTTTCTTT. It yields the protein CASSYTEAFF.

The genes are TRBV6-1 and TRBJ1-2; no clear D. CDR3 length: 13 residues. Germline CDR1 reads MNHNS; CDR2 reads SASEGT. Trimming cost V 3 bases and J 2 bases, with 7 bases left between them. CDR3 sequence (DNA): TGTGCCAGCAGTGATAGCCAGAACTATGGCTACACCTTC. Translation gives CASSDSQNYGYTF.

This chain connects TRBV19 to TRBJ1-4; D remains ambiguous. CDR3 size: 14 residues. The germline V and J ends were trimmed by 5 bases and 8 bases, with 15 bases remaining between them. Germline loops: CDR1 LNHDA, CDR2 SQIVND (reference sequence). In nucleotides, the CDR3 is TGTGCCAGTAGTGAGGGAACCTCGGGGGAAAAACTGTTTTTT. The encoded protein is CASSEGTSGEKLFF.

This chain links TRBV7-9 with TRBJ1-5; maybe TRBD1 (5 bases). Trimming cost V 1 base and J 7 bases, with 8 bases left between them. There are 13 residues in the CDR3. Looked up from germline, CDR1 is SEHNR and CDR2 is FQNEAQ (reference sequence). CDR3 loop: CASSLVSGQPQHF. DNA of the CDR3: TGTGCCAGCAGCTTAGTCTCAGGGCAGCCCCAGCATTTT.

This chain connects TRBV7-9 to TRBJ1-1; D perhaps matches TRBD1 (6 bases). V lost 2 bases and J lost 4, with 14 bases in between. The germline V gene encodes CDR1 SEHNR and CDR2 FQNEAQ (reference sequence). The CDR3 extends over 15 amino acids. The CDR3 loop reads CASSLSPRGGTEAFF. CDR3 in DNA: TGTGCCAGCAGCTTATCTCCGAGGGGGGGCACTGAAGCTTTCTTT.

The rearrangement links TRBV7-8 to TRBJ2-2, with D hard to call. Per germline, CDR1 SGHVS and CDR2 FQNEAQ. The V gene lost 2 bases and the J gene lost 5 bases, with 9 bases spanning the gap. The CDR3 totals 14 residues. For the CDR3, the DNA is TGTGCCAGCAGCTTAAGGGCTAGGACCGGGGAGCTGTTTTTT. Amino acids: CASSLRARTGELFF.

The gene calls are TRBV6-6 and TRBJ1-2; possible D gene TRBD1, 6 bases. The CDR3 runs to 13 residues. Per the germline V gene, CDR1 is MNHNY and CDR2 is SVGAGI (reference sequence). The germline V and J ends were trimmed by 5 bases and 4 bases, with 11 bases remaining between them. CDR3 DNA sequence: TGTGCCAGCAGTCGACAGGTCGGCTATGGCTACACCTTC. Its protein product is CASSRQVGYGYTF.

The chain links TRBV7-2 to TRBJ1-6; no definite D call. In germline, CDR1 is SGHTA, CDR2 FQGNSA. This CDR3 comprises 16 residues. The ends were cut back, 2 bases at V and 7 bases at J, with 15 bases in the middle. DNA for the CDR3: TGTGCCAGCAGCTTAAGTGAAGGGTCCGGCAATTCACCCCTCCACTTT. Amino acids: CASSLSEGSGNSPLHF.

The chain recombines TRBV5-1 with TRBJ1-4; possible D gene TRBD1, 5 bases. Germline loops: CDR1 SGHRS, CDR2 YFSETQ. V dropped 3 bases and J dropped 5 bases, with 14 bases sitting between them. This CDR3 spans 15 amino acids. CDR3 sequence: CASSSQGEVNEKLFF. The CDR3 region has the DNA TGCGCCAGCAGCTCCCAAGGGGAGGTGAATGAAAAACTGTTTTTT.

The V call is TRBV19, the J call TRBJ1-5, with D uncertain. V lost 5 bases and J 7 bases, leaving 9 bases between the germline ends. Per the germline V gene, CDR1 is LNHDA and CDR2 is SQIVND (reference sequence). The CDR3 totals 12 residues. The CDR3 loop reads CASSLPGQPQHF. The DNA for the CDR3 is TGTGCCAGTAGTTTACCGGGACAGCCCCAGCATTTT. Drawing the rest from reference TRBV19 and TRBJ1-5, the complete variable domain is DGGITQSPKYLFRKEGQNVTLSCEQNLNHDAMYWYRQDPGQGLRLIYYSQIVNDFQKGDIAEGYSVSREKKESFPLTVTSAQKNPTAFYLCASSLPGQPQHFGDGTRLSIL.

The chain employs TRBV5-4 and TRBJ2-3, with 8 bases identical to TRBD2. Trimming at V came to 5 bases and at J to 5 bases, leaving 7 bases not matched to a gene. The length of the CDR3 is 14 residues. Germline V gives CDR1 SGHNT, CDR2 YYREEE (reference sequence). The CDR3 DNA reads TGTGCCAGCAGGCCAGCGGGGGAGGGAGATACGCAGTATTTT. Protein sequence: CASRPAGEGDTQYF.

The chain joins TRBV7-9 to TRBJ2-1, with a possible D match to TRBD2 (5 bases). CDR3 size: 15 residues. Germline values: CDR1 SEHNR, CDR2 FQNEAQ (reference sequence). The V gene lost 4 bases and the J gene lost 0 bases, with 10 bases spanning the gap. As DNA, the CDR3 is TGTGCCAGCAGCTCCCGGACTTCCTCCTACAATGAGCAGTTCTTC. It translates to CASSSRTSSYNEQFF.

The J gene is TRBJ1-5, the V gene TRBV19; D is perhaps TRBD1 (5 bases). The CDR3 has 14 amino acids. Trimming took off 7 bases at V and 6 bases at J, with 16 bases between the two ends. Germline V gene data show CDR1 as LNHDA and CDR2 as SQIVND (reference sequence). DNA of the CDR3: TGTGCCAGTACCCAGATCAGGGAGGGTCAGCCCCAGCATTTT. Amino acid sequence: CASTQIREGQPQHF.

The chain is built from TRBV7-7 and TRBJ2-5; D call uncertain. Germline V gene data show CDR1 as SSHAT and CDR2 as FNYEAQ (reference sequence). This CDR3 spans 12 amino acids. V was trimmed by 10 bases and J by 4 bases, leaving 13 bases between them. CDR3 protein: CAIGTLRETQYF. CDR3 nucleotide sequence: TGTGCCATCGGCACTTTGAGAGAGACCCAGTACTTC. Based on the CDR3 plus reference TRBV7-7 and TRBJ2-5, the full variable domain is GAGVSQSPRYKVTKRGQDVTLRCDPISSHATLYWYQQALGQGPEFLTYFNYEAQPDKSGLPSDRFSAERPEGSISTLTIQRTEQRDSAMYRCAIGTLRETQYFGPGTRLLVL.

This clone has just one count. The chain combines TRBV7-9 with TRBJ1-1; D is unclear. V lost 3 bases and J lost 6, with 8 bases in between. Germline V gene data show CDR1 as SEHNR and CDR2 as FQNEAQ (reference sequence). This CDR3 is built from 12 residues. The CDR3 DNA reads TGTGCCAGCAGCTTTGAAAGATCTGAAGCTTTCTTT. Translation: CASSFERSEAFF.

The chain carries TRBV7-8 and TRBJ2-2; possibly TRBD1 or TRBD2 for D (6 bases each). V was pared by 5 bases and J by 4 bases, with 14 bases between. The CDR3 has 15 residues. CDR1 SGHVS and CDR2 FQNEAQ come from the germline V gene. The CDR3 nucleotides are TGTGCCAGCAGCCTTAACAGGGACTTCACCGGGGAGCTGTTTTTT. It is translated as CASSLNRDFTGELFF.

The V and J genes are TRBV11-2 and TRBJ1-1; D unresolved. Germline-derived CDR1 and CDR2 are SGHAT and FQNNGV. With 1 base removed from V and 1 base from J, the gap between germline ends came to 10 bases. The CDR3 is 15 amino acids. The CDR3 here is CASSLGAGENTEAFF. The CDR3 coding sequence is TGTGCCAGCAGCTTAGGGGCGGGCGAGAACACTGAAGCTTTCTTT.

The chain recombines TRBV30 with TRBJ2-1; 10 nucleotides align to TRBD2. There are 16 residues in the CDR3. Germline-derived CDR1 and CDR2 are GTSNPN and SVGIG (reference sequence). V shed 0 bases, J shed 4 bases, and the junction held 6 bases outside the gene matches. CDR3 in amino acids: CAWSVISGGTYNEQFF. DNA for the CDR3: TGTGCCTGGAGTGTAATTAGCGGGGGGACTTACAATGAGCAGTTCTTC.

About this clone: Sequence at one end of the junction differs from germline and may be a read error. The chain is built from TRBV5-1 and TRBJ2-5; 8 bases are a match to TRBD2. The CDR3 covers 13 residues. Germline loops: CDR1 SGHRS, CDR2 YFSETQ. The CDR3 DNA reads as TGCGCCAGCAGAGACAGCGGGGGCCCCCGCCCGAACTTC. Translation gives CASRDSGGPRPNF.

The J gene is TRBJ1-3, the V gene TRBV2; D uncertain. Trimming shortened V by 4 bases and J by 4 bases, and 5 bases separated the two germline ends. CDR1 is SNHLY, CDR2 FYNNEI, per germline. The CDR3 has 12 amino acids. The CDR3 coding sequence is TGTGCCAGCAGTGTTCAGGGAAACACCATATATTTT. This codes for CASSVQGNTIYF.

The chain uses TRBV7-9 and TRBJ2-3; possible D gene TRBD2, 5 bases. Germline-derived CDR1 and CDR2 are SEHNR and FQNEAQ (reference sequence). V was cut by 6 bases and J by 0 bases, with 16 bases left in between. This CDR3 region has 16 residues. DNA of the CDR3: TGTGCCAGCAGACGGCCCAGGACTTCTAGCACAGATACGCAGTATTTT. Translation: CASRRPRTSSTDTQYF.

The chain joins TRBV10-3 to TRBJ2-7; D gene uncertain. V was clipped by 6 bases and J by 6 bases, with 12 bases between them. CDR1 and CDR2 (germline): ENHRY, SYGVKD. This CDR3 comprises 12 residues. CDR3 nucleotides: TGTGCCATCAGGGGTGGTCCTGGCGAGCAGTACTTC. Protein: CAIRGGPGEQYF.

The chain carries TRBV2 and TRBJ2-7; 9 bases align to TRBD1. The CDR3 totals 19 residues. Germline V gene data show CDR1 as SNHLY and CDR2 as FYNNEI. V gave up 0 bases and J gave up 3 bases; unmatched junction bases: 15. CDR3 bases: TGTGCCAGCAGTGAAGCCCGAACACCGGGACAGGGAAAAGTCTACGAGCAGTACTTC. Translated: CASSEARTPGQGKVYEQYF. Combining the CDR3 with reference TRBV2 and TRBJ2-7 gives the whole variable domain EPEVTQTPSHQVTQMGQEVILRCVPISNHLYFYWYRQILGQKVEFLVSFYNNEISEKSEIFDDQFSVERPDGSNFTLKIRSTKLEDSAMYFCASSEARTPGQGKVYEQYFGPGTRLTVT.

The V gene is TRBV5-4, the J gene TRBJ2-3; D remains ambiguous. Trimming pared 4 bases from V and 3 bases from J, leaving 12 bases between. This CDR3 contains 14 residues. CDR1 SGHNT and CDR2 YYREEE come from the germline V gene (reference sequence). The CDR3: CASSTPSRTDTQYF. The CDR3 DNA follows: TGTGCCAGCAGCACCCCCTCGAGGACAGATACGCAGTATTTT.

This clone has just one count. The chain joins TRBV7-6 to TRBJ2-1, with unresolved D. V shed 5 bases and J shed 8 bases, with 19 bases lying between them. In germline, CDR1 is SGHVS, CDR2 FNYEAQ. The CDR3 has 15 amino acids. In DNA form, the CDR3 reads TGTGCCAGCAGCCTCGGGTCCGAGACCCTGCATGAGCAGTTCTTC. It codes for CASSLGSETLHEQFF.

The chain carries TRBV6-5 and TRBJ2-5; TRBD2 matches 13 bases. The V and J ends lost 5 bases and 9 bases, in that order; junction bases with no gene match: 9. The germline V gene encodes CDR1 MNHEY and CDR2 SVGAGI. This CDR3 has 15 amino acids. CDR3 coding DNA: TGTGCCAGCAGTAAGGGACTAGCGGGATCCCAGGCCCAGTACTTC. Encoded protein: CASSKGLAGSQAQYF.